The clone carrying this T cell receptor beta chain was picked up a small number of times. As yet, its antigen is unknown. TCRdb re-analysed the 5' RACE reads in MiXCR, keeping a single row per CDR3 protein. The data contain fewer than 550,000 distinct CDR3 sequences, 12% to 15% of them singletons. The sample comes from a study of identical twins. Study observations and caveats: Carriage of fewer insertions was seen in abundant cord blood beta clonotypes, whereas memory repertoires showed none.

The same data also went into a second study, on yellow fever vaccine responses in identical twins.

The specimen sequenced was CD4+ T cells sorted from blood. The sequence derives from a woman aged 18-30 years in good health.

CDR3 nucleotides: TGTGCCAGCAGCTTGTTTGACAGATCTGGAAACACCATATATTTT. Its translation: CASSLFDRSGNTIYF. This chain links TRBV5-6 with TRBJ1-3, with TRBD1 as a possible D gene (5 bases). The length of the CDR3 is 15 residues. V was shortened by 1 base and J by 1 base, with 9 bases between the two germline ends. Germline CDR1 and CDR2: SGHDT and YYEEEE.